This T cell receptor beta chain came from a study of shared clonotypes between healthy human individuals. As for the study in general: Ranging from 18 to 49 in age, donors were a couple of women and three men.

The table came from immunoSEQ multiplex PCR; TCRdb's copy has only in-frame clones and leaves some out. In the table there are roughly 2,500,000 clones, roughly 93% of which are singletons. With 5 bases removed from V and 3 bases from J, the gap between germline ends came to 17 bases. This CDR3 has 15 residues. Germline CDR1 and CDR2: MRHNA and SNTAGT. The TCR comes from a man younger than 35 in good health. Some clones in this sample may be carry-over from other donors' samples. Sequencing was performed on naive CD4+ T cells from PBMCs. This sample's subset: CD45RA+ positively selected. The chain joins TRBV6-4 to TRBJ2-7; D might be TRBD1 or TRBD2, each matching 5 bases. The CDR3 nucleotides are TGTGCCAGCAGTCTCTGGGACGCTCCCTACTACGAGCAGTACTTC. Translation gives CASSLWDAPYYEQYF.